The 30 T cell receptor beta chains below were found in one sample sequenced in a study of T cell responses to AZD1222 COVID-19 vaccine. Using immunoSEQ multiplex PCR, the repertoire was profiled, and TCRdb retains in-frame clones only, with some absent. The sample lists about 75,000 clones, 70% to 90% occurring once. Sequencing used peripheral blood, obtained 28 days after the second dose of the MenACWY control vaccine. The receptor source for this set is an adult who received the MenACWY meningococcal vaccine as a control.

The chain recombines TRBV4-2 with TRBJ1-1, with D tentatively TRBD1 (6 bases). The ends were cut back, 3 bases at V and 1 base at J, with 9 bases in the middle. The CDR3 extends over 14 amino acids. CDR1 and CDR2 from the germline V gene are LGHNA and YNFKEQ. The CDR3 reads CASSHPQGNTEAFF. The CDR3, as DNA: TGTGCCAGCAGCCACCCACAGGGGAACACTGAAGCTTTCTTT.

The chain joins TRBV29-1 to TRBJ2-1; 7 bases fit TRBD1. Germline V gene sequence: CDR1 SQVTM, CDR2 ANQGSEA. There are 15 residues in the CDR3. Trimming took 6 bases from V and 2 from J; bases not matched to a gene: 10. CDR3 region: CSVLNRQGTYNEQFF. DNA for the CDR3: TGCAGCGTCCTGAACCGACAGGGCACCTACAATGAGCAGTTCTTC.

The genes are TRBV14 and TRBJ1-1; D may be TRBD1 (5 bases). CDR1 is SGHDN, CDR2 FVKESK, per germline. CDR3 length: 13 residues. Trimming shortened V by 1 base and J by 11 bases, and 14 bases separated the two germline ends. CDR3 sequence (DNA): TGTGCCAGCAGCCAAGCCTACAGGTTATTGGCTTTCTTT. It yields the protein CASSQAYRLLAFF.

The chain carries TRBV25-1 and TRBJ1-1; TRBD1 is a possible D gene (5 bases). The CDR3 is 15 amino acids. CDR1 and CDR2 (germline): MGHDK, SYGVNS. CDR3 sequence reads: CATRGEARWDTEAFF. CDR3 DNA: TGTGCTACCCGGGGGGAAGCAAGATGGGACACTGAAGCTTTCTTT.

This rearrangement joins TRBV24-1 to TRBJ1-5, with D perhaps matching TRBD1 (6 bases). V dropped 5 bases and J dropped 5 bases, with 12 bases sitting between them. This CDR3 is 14 amino acids long. CDR1 and CDR2 (germline): KGHDR, SFDVKD. For the CDR3, the DNA is TGTGCCACCAGTGGTATGGGGGCTGATCAGCCCCAGCATTTT. Translating it yields CATSGMGADQPQHF.

The rearrangement joins TRBV28 to TRBJ1-5; 8 nucleotides align to TRBD1. The V gene's germline CDR1 is MDHEN and CDR2 SYDVKM. V was clipped by 6 bases and J by 4 bases; unmatched bases: 8. The CDR3 runs 15 residues. The CDR3 bases are TGTGCCAGCAGGGGAAGGACAGGGAAAAATCAGCCCCAGCATTTT. The encoded protein is CASRGRTGKNQPQHF. Full variable domain (missing parts from reference TRBV28 and TRBJ1-5): DVKVTQSSRYLVKRTGEKVFLECVQDMDHENMFWYRQDPGLGLRLIYFSYDVKMKEKGDIPEGYSVSREKKERFSLILESASTNQTSMYLCASRGRTGKNQPQHFGDGTRLSIL.

The chain's CDR3 is CASSGTDGYTF. The CDR3 nucleotides read TGTGCCAGTAGCGGGACAGACGGCTACACCTTC. The rearrangement links TRBV19 to TRBJ1-2; 7 bases fit TRBD1. The germline gives CDR1 LNHDA, CDR2 SQIVND (reference sequence). With 6 bases clipped from V and 8 bases from J, the junction kept 3 bases outside the gene matches. The length of the CDR3 is 11 residues.

The chain employs TRBV6-1 and TRBJ1-2; 9 bases fit TRBD1. The CDR3 is 14 residues long. V shed 3 bases, J shed 6 bases, and the junction held 5 bases outside the gene matches. In germline, CDR1 is MNHNS, CDR2 SASEGT. The CDR3 loop is CASSEWDRDDGYTF. The CDR3 DNA follows: TGTGCCAGCAGTGAGTGGGACAGGGATGATGGCTACACCTTC.

The V call is TRBV11-2, the J call TRBJ1-1; perhaps TRBD1 as D (5 bases). Germline V gene data show CDR1 as SGHAT and CDR2 as FQNNGV. V was pared by 1 base and J by 3 bases, with 12 bases between. The CDR3 is made up of 15 amino acids. CDR3 coding DNA: TGTGCCAGCAGCTTAGTGCCAGGGTTGGACACTGAAGCTTTCTTT. It codes for CASSLVPGLDTEAFF.

This sequence joins TRBV12-3 or TRBV12-4 and TRBJ2-7; D remains ambiguous. The CDR3 consists of 12 residues. The V end was cut by 4 bases, the J end by 7 bases, with 11 bases between. CDR3 in DNA: TGTGCCAGCAGTTCAGCCGCCGTAGAGCAGTACTTC. Amino acids: CASSSAAVEQYF.

The V gene is TRBV5-1, the J gene TRBJ1-1, with D unclear. This CDR3 spans 14 amino acids. The V gene lost 4 bases and the J gene lost 1 base, with 11 bases spanning the gap. Germline V gene lookup returns CDR1 SGHRS and CDR2 YFSETQ. This CDR3 reads CASSVEGRNTEAFF. The CDR3 DNA reads TGCGCCAGCAGCGTGGAGGGTAGGAACACTGAAGCTTTCTTT.

The CDR3 DNA is TGTGCCTGGGACCATATCGATACGCAGTATTTT. Amino acids: CAWDHIDTQYF. The chain carries TRBV30 and TRBJ2-3; D remains unclear. V lost 5 bases and J lost 6, with 9 bases in between. The CDR3 is made up of 11 amino acids. Germline assignment: CDR1 GTSNPN and CDR2 SVGIG (reference sequence).

V and J are TRBV5-1 and TRBJ2-3, with D unresolved. V was shortened by 5 bases and J by 0 bases, with 10 bases between the two germline ends. Germline V gene data show CDR1 as SGHRS and CDR2 as YFSETQ. The CDR3 loop spans 14 amino acids. CDR3: CASSMHSSTDTQYF. Written as DNA, the CDR3 is TGCGCCAGCAGTATGCACAGTAGCACAGATACGCAGTATTTT.

The V and J genes are TRBV6-5 and TRBJ1-1; D is possibly TRBD1 (6 bases). Germline V lookup: CDR1 MNHEY, CDR2 SVGAGI. Trimming took off 2 bases at V and 4 bases at J, with 14 bases between the two ends. CDR3 length: 15 residues. CDR3 protein: CASSYESGVATEAFF. As DNA, the CDR3 is TGTGCCAGCAGTTACGAATCAGGGGTTGCCACTGAAGCTTTCTTT.

This clone was seen more than once but under ten times. CDR3 residues: CASSLRQGDGYTF. CDR3 DNA sequence: TGTGCCAGCAGCTTGCGGCAGGGTGATGGCTACACCTTC. V and J are TRBV5-6 and TRBJ1-2; perhaps TRBD1 as D (5 bases). The germline V gene has CDR1 SGHDT and CDR2 YYEEEE. CDR3 size: 13 residues. Trimming removed 1 base from V and 6 bases from J, with 10 bases in between.

The rearrangement links TRBV12-5 to TRBJ1-2; no firm D call. Germline V gives CDR1 LGHNT, CDR2 FRNRAP. This CDR3 has 15 amino acids. The V end lost 1 base, the J end lost 0 bases, and 9 bases lay between the germline ends. The CDR3 spells CASGLGNSANYGYTF. The CDR3 region has the DNA TGTGCTAGTGGTTTGGGAAACAGCGCTAACTATGGCTACACCTTC.

This clone was recorded a few times. V and J are TRBV19 and TRBJ2-5; 8 nucleotides align to TRBD2. V lost 5 bases, J lost 2 bases, and 4 bases stayed unmatched. CDR3 length equals 14 residues. CDR1 is LNHDA, CDR2 SQIVND, per germline (reference sequence). The DNA for the CDR3 is TGTGCCAGTAGTTTTCAGCGGGGGCAAGAGACCCAGTACTTC. Its translation is CASSFQRGQETQYF.

This chain connects TRBV15 to TRBJ2-7; D tentatively reads TRBD1 or TRBD2 (5 bases each). Germline CDR1 LNHNV, CDR2 YYDKDF (reference sequence). V shed 0 bases and J shed 6 bases, with 15 bases lying between them. The CDR3 consists of 15 residues. Written as DNA, the CDR3 is TGTGCCACCAGCAGAGATGGGGCAGGACGGGGCGAGCAGTACTTC. Protein sequence: CATSRDGAGRGEQYF.

The chain uses TRBV21-1 and TRBJ2-2; the D call of TRBD2 is as the table states it, not checked on the DNA. TRBV21-1 is termed a pseudogene. There are 16 residues in the CDR3. CDR3 sequence: CASSNVSGGNTGELFF. The CDR3 bases are TGTGCCAGCAGCAATGTGAGCGGGGGGAACACCGGGGAGCTGTTTTTT.

This chain links TRBV6-4 with TRBJ1-1; weak D call: TRBD1 (5 bases). Germline V gene data show CDR1 as MRHNA and CDR2 as SNTAGT. Deletions cut 8 bases from V and 0 bases from J, with 10 bases between. This CDR3 has 13 amino acids. CDR3 sequence: CASRQNMNTEAFF. The CDR3 nucleotides read TGTGCCAGCCGACAGAATATGAACACTGAAGCTTTCTTT.

This clone has a single count. The J gene is TRBJ2-7, the V gene TRBV4-3; D unclear. The CDR3 consists of 13 residues. Germline-derived CDR1 and CDR2 are LGHNA and YSLEER. Trimming pared 3 bases from V and 5 bases from J, leaving 11 bases between. The chain's CDR3 is CASSQGTRDEQYF. CDR3 nucleotides: TGCGCCAGCAGCCAGGGAACCCGAGACGAGCAGTACTTC.

As regards this clone: It may be a read error: a sequence one base away is much more abundant. The J gene is TRBJ1-2, the V gene TRBV19; D unresolved. This CDR3 contains 13 residues. V was clipped by 6 bases and J by 0 bases, with 8 bases between them. CDR1 is LNHDA, CDR2 SQIVND, per germline (reference sequence). The chain's CDR3 is CASRMETNYGYTF. In DNA form, the CDR3 reads TGTGCCAGTAGGATGGAGACTAACTATGGCTACACCTTC.

The J gene is TRBJ1-2, the V gene TRBV5-5; D unclear. This CDR3 has 13 amino acids. Germline lookup yields CDR1 SGHKS and CDR2 YYEKEE (reference sequence). V was cut by 2 bases and J by 5 bases, with 10 bases left in between. Here the CDR3 reads CASSFDGLYGYTF. CDR3 coding DNA: TGTGCCAGCAGCTTTGACGGTCTATATGGCTACACCTTC.

This clone showed up just once. The V gene is TRBV2, the J gene TRBJ2-3; 8 nucleotides line up with TRBD2. The V gene's germline CDR1 is SNHLY and CDR2 FYNNEI. This CDR3 spans 15 amino acids. J was trimmed by 3 bases and V by 4 bases; bases with no gene match: 6. CDR3 in DNA: TGTGCCAGCAGTGTTAGCGGGGACCTTACAGATACGCAGTATTTT. It specifies CASSVSGDLTDTQYF.

A single count supports this clone. The V and J genes are TRBV5-6 and TRBJ2-1; 7 positions match TRBD1. The V and J ends lost 1 base and 9 bases, in that order; junction bases with no gene match: 4. Germline loops: CDR1 SGHDT, CDR2 YYEEEE. This CDR3 comprises 13 residues. CDR3 residues: CASSLLDRAEQFF. DNA for the CDR3: TGTGCCAGCAGCTTGTTAGACAGGGCTGAGCAGTTCTTC.

In this sample, this clone turned up a few times. The rearrangement joins TRBV7-8 to TRBJ1-2, with TRBD1 matching over 10 bases. The CDR3 runs to 14 residues. V was clipped by 4 bases and J by 5 bases; unmatched bases: 4. Germline loops: CDR1 SGHVS, CDR2 FQNEAQ. CDR3 in DNA: TGTGCCAGCAGCTCGCGGGACAGGGGTTATGGCTACACCTTC. Translated, it gives CASSSRDRGYGYTF.

The rearrangement uses TRBV5-1 and TRBJ1-2, with D perhaps TRBD1 (5 bases). The V end lost 4 bases, the J end lost 4 bases, and 11 bases lay between the germline ends. Germline V lookup: CDR1 SGHRS, CDR2 YFSETQ. There are 13 residues in the CDR3. CDR3 amino acids: CASSAREGYGYTF. The CDR3 DNA reads as TGCGCCAGCAGCGCCAGGGAAGGCTATGGCTACACCTTC.

The V call is TRBV19, the J call TRBJ1-6; weak D call: TRBD1 (5 bases). The length of the CDR3 is 15 residues. From germline, CDR1 is LNHDA and CDR2 SQIVND (reference sequence). With 8 bases removed from V and 6 bases from J, the gap between germline ends came to 17 bases. This chain's CDR3 is CASAKIDSTNSPLHF. DNA for the CDR3: TGTGCCAGTGCTAAGATTGACAGTACTAATTCACCCCTCCACTTT.

The chain is built from TRBV7-2 and TRBJ2-7; 10 positions agree with TRBD2. The ends lost 3 bases at V and 3 bases at J; junction bases unmatched: 5. The CDR3 is 15 amino acids. CDR1 SGHTA and CDR2 FQGNSA come from the germline V gene. The DNA for the CDR3 is TGTGCCAGCAGCTTCGGAGCTAGCGGGGGCTACGAGCAGTACTTC. This encodes CASSFGASGGYEQYF.

The gene calls are TRBV5-4 and TRBJ2-2; TRBD1 is a possible D gene (5 bases). Trimming took 0 bases from V and 6 from J, leaving 12 bases between them. This CDR3 is built from 15 residues. Germline V gene sequence: CDR1 SGHNT, CDR2 YYREEE (reference sequence). For the CDR3, the DNA is TGTGCCAGCAGCTTGGTCGCTGGGGCTCCCGGGGAGCTGTTTTTT. It specifies CASSLVAGAPGELFF.